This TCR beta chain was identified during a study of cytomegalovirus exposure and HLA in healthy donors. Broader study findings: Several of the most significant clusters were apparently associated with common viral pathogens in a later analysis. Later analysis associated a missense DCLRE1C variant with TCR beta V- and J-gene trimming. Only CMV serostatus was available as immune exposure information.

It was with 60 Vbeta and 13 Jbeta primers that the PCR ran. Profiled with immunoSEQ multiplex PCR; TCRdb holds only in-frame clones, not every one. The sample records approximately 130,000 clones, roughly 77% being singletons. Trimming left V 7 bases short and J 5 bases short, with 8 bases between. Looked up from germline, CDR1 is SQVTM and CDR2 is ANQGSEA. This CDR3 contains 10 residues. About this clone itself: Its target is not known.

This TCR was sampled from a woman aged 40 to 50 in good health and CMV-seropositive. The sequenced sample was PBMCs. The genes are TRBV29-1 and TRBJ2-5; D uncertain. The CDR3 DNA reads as TGCAGCGCCGCCAGGGAGACCCAGTACTTC. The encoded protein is CSAARETQYF.